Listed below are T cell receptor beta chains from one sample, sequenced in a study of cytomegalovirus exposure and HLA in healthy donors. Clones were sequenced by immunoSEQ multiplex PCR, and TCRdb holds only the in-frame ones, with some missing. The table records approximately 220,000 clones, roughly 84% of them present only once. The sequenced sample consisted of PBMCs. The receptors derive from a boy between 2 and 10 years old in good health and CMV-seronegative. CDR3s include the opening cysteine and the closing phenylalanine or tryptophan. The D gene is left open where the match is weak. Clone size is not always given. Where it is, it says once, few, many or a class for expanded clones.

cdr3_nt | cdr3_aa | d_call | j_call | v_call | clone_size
TGTGCCACCAGCAGAGTTGCCCTAATGCGGGACCCCTACCAAAAACTGTTTTTT | CATSRVALMRDPYQKLFF | . | TRBJ1-4 | TRBV15 | .
TGTGCCAGCGGATGGGGGACTAGCGGGGATCCCTACGAGCAGGACTTC | CASGWGTSGDPYEQDF | TRBD2 | TRBJ2-7 | TRBV5-4 | .
TGTGCCAGCAGCCATTCCGGGAGGACCTCTGGAAACACCATATATTTT | CASSHSGRTSGNTIYF | . | TRBJ1-3 | TRBV16 | .
TGCGCCAGCAGCCAAGCTTCCAGGGAGGGAGGGACCCAGTACTTC | CASSQASREGGTQYF | TRBD2 | TRBJ2-5 | TRBV4-1 | .
TGTGCCAGCAGTGAACGGGGATATGGTCAGCCCCAGCATTTT | CASSERGYGQPQHF | . | TRBJ1-5 | TRBV25-1 | .
TGTGCTAGTGGTTTGAGCAGGCGAAACACCATATATTTT | CASGLSRRNTIYF | . | TRBJ1-3 | TRBV12-5 | .
TGTGCCAGCAGTGAAGGGGGACAGGGGGCAGATACGCAGTATTTT | CASSEGGQGADTQYF | TRBD1 | TRBJ2-3 | TRBV6-1 | many
TGTGCCAGGGGAAAATACTCGGGGGTGGCGGGACAGGGCGGGGAGACCCAGTACTTC | CARGKYSGVAGQGGETQYF | TRBD1 | TRBJ2-5 | TRBV7-8 | .
TGTGCCAGCTCACCGAACTTTTCTAACACCGGGGAGCTGTTTTTT | CASSPNFSNTGELFF | . | TRBJ2-2 | TRBV18 | once
TGTGCCAGCAGCTTAGCTGGGACTAGCGGGAGGTCCTACGAGCAGTACTTC | CASSLAGTSGRSYEQYF | TRBD2 | TRBJ2-7 | TRBV7-6 | .
TGTGCCAGCAGCCCGATATACGGGGGGGGTCCTGAAGCTTTCTTT | CASSPIYGGGPEAFF | . | TRBJ1-1 | TRBV4-2 | few
TGTGCCAGCACCCGGGACAGCGACAATGAGCAGTTCTTC | CASTRDSDNEQFF | TRBD1 | TRBJ2-1 | TRBV2 | .
TGTGCCAGCTCACTGGGGGGGCACACTGAAGCTTTCTTT | CASSLGGHTEAFF | . | TRBJ1-1 | TRBV18 | .
TGTGCCAGCAGCCCCGGGGGGGGCGGGCGGACCCAGTACTTC | CASSPGGGGRTQYF | TRBD2 | TRBJ2-5 | TRBV9 | .
TGCAGCGTTGAGACGGCGGGATCACCGAATACGCAGTATTTT | CSVETAGSPNTQYF | . | TRBJ2-3 | TRBV29-1 | .
TGTTCCAGCAGCTTAGGGCAGGGCCCCAAGACCCAGTACTTC | CSSSLGQGPKTQYF | . | TRBJ2-5 | TRBV7-9 | .
TGTGCCAGCAGCCCCCTGGGACAGGGGTTCAGGGAGACCCAGTACTTC | CASSPLGQGFRETQYF | TRBD1 | TRBJ2-5 | TRBV7-9 | .
TGTGCCAGCAGTGAGGGGGCTGGGGGCACTGAAGCTTTCTTT | CASSEGAGGTEAFF | . | TRBJ1-1 | TRBV2 | few
TGTGCCTGGAGTCCGACAGGGACTAATGAAAAACTGTTTTTT | CAWSPTGTNEKLFF | TRBD1 | TRBJ1-4 | TRBV30 | few
TGCGCCAGCAGCCAGGGGACTAGCGGGATCTTCTCCTACAATGAGCAGTTCTTC | CASSQGTSGIFSYNEQFF | TRBD2 | TRBJ2-1 | TRBV4-1 | .
TGCGCCAGCAGCCAGAAGGGACTAGCGGTTCTAGGGGACCGAGAGACCCAGTACTTC | CASSQKGLAVLGDRETQYF | TRBD2 | TRBJ2-5 | TRBV4-1 | .
TGTGCCAGTAGTTCGGTTCGTGATACGCAGTATTTT | CASSSVRDTQYF | . | TRBJ2-3 | TRBV19 | .